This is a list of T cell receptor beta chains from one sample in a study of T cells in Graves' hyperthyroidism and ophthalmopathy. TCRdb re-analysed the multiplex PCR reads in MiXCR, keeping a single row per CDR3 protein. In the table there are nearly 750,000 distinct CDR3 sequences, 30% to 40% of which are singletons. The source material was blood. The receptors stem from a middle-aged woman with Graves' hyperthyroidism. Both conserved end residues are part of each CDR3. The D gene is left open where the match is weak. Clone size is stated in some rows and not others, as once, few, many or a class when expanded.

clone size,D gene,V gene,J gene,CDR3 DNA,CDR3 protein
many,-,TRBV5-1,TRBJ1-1,TGCGCCAGCAGCTTGGAAGAGTACAACACTGAAGCTTTCTTT,CASSLEEYNTEAFF
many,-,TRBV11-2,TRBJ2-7,TGTGCCAGCAGCTCTCAGGTATCCTACGAGCAGTACTTC,CASSSQVSYEQYF
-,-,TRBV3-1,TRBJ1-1,TGTGCCAGCAGCCAAGGCGGGGGGCGGACTGAAGCTTTCTTT,CASSQGGGRTEAFF
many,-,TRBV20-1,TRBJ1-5,TGCAGTGCTAGAGAAGAGAACAATCAGCCCCAGCATTTT,CSAREENNQPQHF
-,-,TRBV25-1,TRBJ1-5,TGTGCCAGCAGTGAGGGAATAGACAGGTGCAATCAGCCCCAGCATTTT,CASSEGIDRCNQPQHF
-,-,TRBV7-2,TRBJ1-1,TGTGCCAGCAGCTTAGGTTCAGGGTGGGGTAAAGCTTTCTTT,CASSLGSGWGKAFF
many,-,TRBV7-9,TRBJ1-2,TGTGCCAGCAAGGGAAAGCCACAGGGCAACTATGGCTACACCTTC,CASKGKPQGNYGYTF
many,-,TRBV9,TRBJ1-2,TGTGCCAGCAGCGTTAAGCCCCTCTATGGCTACACCTTC,CASSVKPLYGYTF
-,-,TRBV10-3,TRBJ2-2,TGTGCCATCAATGGCGGGGCGAACACCGGGGAGCTGTTTTTT,CAINGGANTGELFF
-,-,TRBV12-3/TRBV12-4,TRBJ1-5,TGTGCCAGCAGATCAGGCACTCAGCCCCAGCATTTT,CASRSGTQPQHF
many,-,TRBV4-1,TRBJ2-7,TGCGCCAGCAGCCAAGGGCGTTACGAGCAGTACTTC,CASSQGRYEQYF
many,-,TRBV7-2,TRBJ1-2,TGTGCCAGCAGCTTACCGAAATCCTTCTATGGCTACACCTTC,CASSLPKSFYGYTF
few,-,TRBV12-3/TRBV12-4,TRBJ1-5,TGTGCCAGCAGGGGCGGGAGCGTATATAGCAATCAGCCCCAGCATTTT,CASRGGSVYSNQPQHF
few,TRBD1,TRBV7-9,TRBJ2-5,TGTGCCAGCAGCCCACGACAGGGGGCCGGTCAAGAGACCCAGTACTTC,CASSPRQGAGQETQYF
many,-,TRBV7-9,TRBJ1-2,TGTGCCAGCAGCTTTGAACAGGCGTATGGCTACACCTTC,CASSFEQAYGYTF
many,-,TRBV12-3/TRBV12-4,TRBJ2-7,TGTGCCAGCAGTTTGTCGTGGGAGCAGTACTTC,CASSLSWEQYF
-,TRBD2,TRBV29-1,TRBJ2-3,TGCAGCGTTACTAGCGGTGTTGGAGATACGCAGTATTTT,CSVTSGVGDTQYF
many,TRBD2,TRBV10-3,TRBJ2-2,TGTGCCATTACTAGCGGGGCGAACACCGGGGAGCTGTTTTTT,CAITSGANTGELFF
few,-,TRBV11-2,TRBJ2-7,TGTGCCAGCAGCTTAGAAACAGGGCTTGGGGAGCAGTACTTC,CASSLETGLGEQYF
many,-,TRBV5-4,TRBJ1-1,TGTGCCAGCAGCTATGACAGGATGAACACTGAAGCTTTCTTT,CASSYDRMNTEAFF
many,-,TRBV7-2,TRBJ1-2,TGTGCCAGCAGCCCTGGGACAACTAACTATGGCTACACCTTC,CASSPGTTNYGYTF